These 18 T cell receptor beta chains were sequenced from one sample in a study of T-cell memory formation after mild COVID-19. One entry per CDR3 protein, called by TCRdb with MiXCR from the 5' RACE reads. The sample consists of 540,000 or so distinct CDR3 sequences, roughly 21% of them appearing once. Sequenced material: PBMCs or a T cell subset sorted from them (not recorded which). These receptors all stem from an adult woman who had mild COVID-19 (a few samples of this study predate the infection). Cell type and time point are not known.

This clonotype was observed at least ten times. This CDR3 is CASSREAGGTYEQYF. The CDR3, as DNA: TGCGCCAGCAGCCGGGAGGCGGGGGGCACCTACGAGCAGTACTTC. This chain joins TRBV4-1 and TRBJ2-7; TRBD2 matches 8 bases. Looked up from germline, CDR1 is MGHRA and CDR2 is YSYEKL. V lost 4 bases to trimming and J lost 2 bases; unmatched junction nucleotides: 7. CDR3 length: 15 amino acids.

The rearrangement links TRBV2 to TRBJ2-7; 10 nucleotides agree with TRBD1. The germline gives CDR1 SNHLY, CDR2 FYNNEI. The CDR3 covers 16 residues. V lost 5 bases and J lost 3; bases outside the gene matches: 10. The CDR3 is CASSKTGGEWSYEQYF. CDR3 nucleotides: TGTGCCAGCAGTAAGACAGGGGGCGAATGGAGCTACGAGCAGTACTTC.

V usage is TRBV12-3 or TRBV12-4 and J usage is TRBJ2-3; a possible D gene is TRBD2 (6 bases). This CDR3 contains 15 residues. V was cut by 2 bases and J by 2 bases, with 11 bases left in between. The CDR3 reads CASSLWAGITDTQYF. The CDR3 coding sequence is TGTGCCAGCAGTTTATGGGCGGGGATCACAGATACGCAGTATTTT.

This chain links TRBV7-6 with TRBJ1-3; D is uncertain. Germline CDR1 SGHVS, CDR2 FNYEAQ. The CDR3 extends over 13 amino acids. Trimming left V 0 bases short and J 6 bases short, with 6 bases between. In DNA, the CDR3 is TGTGCCAGCAGCTTAGCGAGGGCAAACACCATATATTTT. Amino acids: CASSLARANTIYF.

The genes are TRBV19 and TRBJ1-1; D is uncertain. The CDR3 contains 18 residues. Trimming stripped 0 bases from V and 4 bases from J, with 21 bases between. Germline V gene data show CDR1 as LNHDA and CDR2 as SQIVND (reference sequence). The CDR3 region has the DNA TGTGCCAGTAGTATAGATCCCCCTATTTTTTCCGCGGGCACTGAAGCTTTCTTT. Protein sequence: CASSIDPPIFSAGTEAFF. The full variable domain, with the rest looked up from reference TRBV19 and TRBJ1-1, is DGGITQSPKYLFRKEGQNVTLSCEQNLNHDAMYWYRQDPGQGLRLIYYSQIVNDFQKGDIAEGYSVSREKKESFPLTVTSAQKNPTAFYLCASSIDPPIFSAGTEAFFGQGTRLTVV.

The chain has TRBV7-3 and TRBJ1-5; 7 bases are shared with TRBD1. The V gene's germline CDR1 is SGHTA and CDR2 FQGTGA. This CDR3 has 13 residues. With V trimmed by 5 bases and J by 7 bases, 5 bases remained unmatched. The CDR3 spells CASSPQGGQPQHF. In DNA, the CDR3 is TGTGCCAGCAGCCCTCAGGGGGGGCAGCCCCAGCATTTT. Drawing the rest from reference TRBV7-3 and TRBJ1-5, the complete variable domain is GAGVSQTPSNKVTEKGKYVELRCDPISGHTALYWYRQSLGQGPEFLIYFQGTGAADDSGLPNDRFFAVRPEGSVSTLKIQRTERGDSAVYLCASSPQGGQPQHFGDGTRLSIL.

The chain joins TRBV7-3 to TRBJ2-1, with 8 nucleotides matching TRBD1. The CDR3 spans 15 residues. The germline V gene has CDR1 SGHTA and CDR2 FQGTGA. V was pared by 3 bases and J by 5 bases, with 6 bases of the junction left unmatched. The CDR3 region is CASSFGQGRNNEQFF. CDR3 sequence (DNA): TGTGCCAGCAGCTTCGGACAGGGACGTAACAATGAGCAGTTCTTC.

V usage is TRBV16 and J usage is TRBJ2-7, with 8 bases aligning to TRBD1. This CDR3 is 13 amino acids long. The ends lost 8 bases at V and 2 bases at J; junction bases unmatched: 5. Germline CDR1 reads KGHSY; CDR2 reads FQNENV. CDR3 loop: CASQRTGTYEQYF. The CDR3 DNA reads TGTGCCAGCCAACGGACAGGGACCTACGAGCAGTACTTC. The complete variable domain, with remaining parts taken from reference TRBV16 and TRBJ2-7, reads GEEVAQTPKHLVRGEGQKAKLYCAPIKGHSYVFWYQQVLKNEFKFLISFQNENVFDETGMPKERFSAKCLPNSPCSLEIQATKLEDSAVYFCASQRTGTYEQYFGPGTRLTVT.

The chain is built from TRBV12-3 or TRBV12-4 and TRBJ1-5, with D perhaps TRBD1 (5 bases). Between the trimmed V and J ends, which lost 5 bases and 6 bases, there was a span of 11 bases. The CDR3 has 13 amino acids. As DNA, the CDR3 is TGTGCCAGCAGTCCTTCTGGGGGTCAGCCCCAGCATTTT. It translates to CASSPSGGQPQHF.

This clonotype occurred a few times. The chain has TRBV13 and TRBJ2-7; D uncertain. V was clipped by 0 bases and J by 5 bases, with 8 bases between them. Germline V lookup: CDR1 PRHDT, CDR2 FYEKMQ (reference sequence). CDR3 length: 13 residues. The CDR3 protein is CASSLGQIDEQYF. CDR3 DNA: TGTGCCAGCAGCTTAGGACAGATTGACGAGCAGTACTTC.

This rearrangement joins TRBV20-1 to TRBJ2-4; 8 bases agree with TRBD2. CDR1 DFQATT and CDR2 SNEGSKA come from the germline V gene (reference sequence). This CDR3 contains 16 residues. Trimming took 5 bases from V and 2 from J; bases not matched to a gene: 11. CDR3 DNA sequence: TGCAGTGCTCCGATACCCATAGCGGGATCCAAAAACATTCAGTACTTC. It specifies CSAPIPIAGSKNIQYF.

This chain joins TRBV20-1 and TRBJ2-1; tentatively, D is TRBD2 (6 bases). Trimming removed 3 bases at V and 7 bases at J, with 10 bases between. The CDR3 spans 12 residues. Germline V CDR1 and CDR2: DFQATT, SNEGSKA (reference sequence). The CDR3 coding sequence is TGCAGTGCTAGCGCGGGATTTAATGAGCAGTTCTTC. It codes for CSASAGFNEQFF.

The chain recombines TRBV20-1 with TRBJ1-2; perhaps TRBD1 as D (6 bases). V lost 0 bases and J lost 6, with 8 bases in between. The length of the CDR3 is 12 residues. From germline, CDR1 is DFQATT and CDR2 SNEGSKA (reference sequence). CDR3 loop: CSARETGHGYTF. As DNA, the CDR3 is TGCAGTGCTAGAGAGACAGGACATGGCTACACCTTC.

This clonotype was picked up a small number of times. This chain links TRBV7-2 with TRBJ2-1; 11 bases fit TRBD2. The CDR3 loop spans 16 amino acids. Germline trimming cut 5 bases from V and 4 bases from J; bases unmatched to any gene: 7. Germline CDR1 reads SGHTA; CDR2 reads FQGNSA. The CDR3 DNA sequence: TGTGCCAGCAGCGGCCACGGGACTAGCGGTTACAATGAGCAGTTCTTC. It yields the protein CASSGHGTSGYNEQFF.

This clonotype was detected ten times or more. In this CDR3 the conserved last residue, phenylalanine or tryptophan, is missing, so a read error is likely. The DNA is omitted, as the CDR3 cannot be located on it reliably, and the CDR3 follows TCRdb's listing. This rearrangement joins TRBV7-6 to TRBJ2-7; the table's D call TRBD2 went unverified against the DNA. The CDR3 is 13 residues long, ends included. The V gene's germline CDR1 is SGHVS and CDR2 FNYEAQ. This CDR3 is CASSPAEAGRPSI.

This clonotype showed up just a few times. The chain links TRBV5-6 to TRBJ2-3; 7 bases fit TRBD1. The V segment lost 1 base and the J segment 5 bases; nucleotides outside the gene matches: 7. The V gene's germline CDR1 is SGHDT and CDR2 YYEEEE. This CDR3 has 15 residues. In DNA, the CDR3 is TGTGCCAGCAGCTTGTTCAGCAGGGGGAAAGATACGCAGTATTTT. Residues: CASSLFSRGKDTQYF.

This clonotype was found a few times. This rearrangement joins TRBV7-8 to TRBJ1-3, with TRBD1 as a possible D gene (6 bases). This CDR3 contains 16 residues. The germline V and J ends were trimmed by 6 bases and 0 bases, with 15 bases remaining between them. The germline gives CDR1 SGHVS, CDR2 FQNEAQ. The CDR3 spells CASRKGGSTSGNTIYF. The CDR3 DNA reads TGTGCCAGCAGAAAGGGGGGCTCCACCTCTGGAAACACCATATATTTT.

This clonotype showed up just a few times. The DNA for the CDR3 is TGTGCCACCAGATGGGACAGAGGGGGTTACACTGAAGCTTTCTTT. Protein: CATRWDRGGYTEAFF. V and J are TRBV24-1 and TRBJ1-1, with 7 nucleotides matching TRBD1. Germline trimming cut 7 bases from V and 3 bases from J; bases unmatched to any gene: 10. Germline V gives CDR1 KGHDR, CDR2 SFDVKD. The CDR3 sequence is 15 residues long.